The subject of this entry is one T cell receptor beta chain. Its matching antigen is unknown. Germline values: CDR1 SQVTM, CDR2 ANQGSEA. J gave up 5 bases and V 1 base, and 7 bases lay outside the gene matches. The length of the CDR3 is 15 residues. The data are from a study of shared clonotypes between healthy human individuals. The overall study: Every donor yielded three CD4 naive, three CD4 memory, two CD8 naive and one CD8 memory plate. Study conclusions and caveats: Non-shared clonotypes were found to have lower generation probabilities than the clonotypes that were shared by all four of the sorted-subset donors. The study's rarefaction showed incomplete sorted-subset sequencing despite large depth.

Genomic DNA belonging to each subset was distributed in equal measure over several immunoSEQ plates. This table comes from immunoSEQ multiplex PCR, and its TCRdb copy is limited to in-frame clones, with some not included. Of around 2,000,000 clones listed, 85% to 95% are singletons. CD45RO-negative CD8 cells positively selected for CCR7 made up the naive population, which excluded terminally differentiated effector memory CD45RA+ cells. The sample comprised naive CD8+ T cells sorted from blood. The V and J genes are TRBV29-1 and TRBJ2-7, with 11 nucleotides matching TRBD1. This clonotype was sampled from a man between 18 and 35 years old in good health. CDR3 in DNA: TGCAGCGTTGAAGTCGGGACAGGGGGTGTCGACGAGCAGTACTTC. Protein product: CSVEVGTGGVDEQYF.